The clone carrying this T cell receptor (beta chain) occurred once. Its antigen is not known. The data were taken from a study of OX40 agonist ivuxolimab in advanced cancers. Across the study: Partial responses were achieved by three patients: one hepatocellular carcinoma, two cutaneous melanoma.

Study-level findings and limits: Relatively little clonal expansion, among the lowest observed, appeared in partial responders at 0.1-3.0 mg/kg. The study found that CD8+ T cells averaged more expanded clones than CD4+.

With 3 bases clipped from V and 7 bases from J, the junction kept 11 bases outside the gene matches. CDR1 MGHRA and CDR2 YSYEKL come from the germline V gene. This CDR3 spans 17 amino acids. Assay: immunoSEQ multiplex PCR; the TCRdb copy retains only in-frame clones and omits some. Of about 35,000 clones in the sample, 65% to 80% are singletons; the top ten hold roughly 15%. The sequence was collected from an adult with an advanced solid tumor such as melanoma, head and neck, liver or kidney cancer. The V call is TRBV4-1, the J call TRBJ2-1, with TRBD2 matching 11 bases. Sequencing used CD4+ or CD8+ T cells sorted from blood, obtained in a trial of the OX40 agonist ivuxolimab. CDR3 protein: CASSQTLAGGPQNEQFF. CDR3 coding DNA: TGCGCCAGCAGCCAGACGCTAGCGGGAGGACCCCAGAATGAGCAGTTCTTC.